This T cell receptor beta chain was identified during a study of OX40 agonist ivuxolimab in advanced cancers. Turning to the study itself: The mean age was approximately 60 years, ranging from about 20 to 79, with around four fifths of participants male.

Concerning this clone itself: Its matching antigen is unknown.

General study results and limits: Partial responders dosed at 0.1-3.0 mg/kg displayed clonal expansion ranking among the lowest. Averaged across samples, CD8+ T cells carried more expanded clones than CD4+ did.

This CDR3 is 16 amino acids long. CDR1 is LNHDA and CDR2 is SQIVND in the germline V gene (reference sequence). The junction had 6 bases not matched to a gene; V was cut back by 5 bases and J by 0 bases. Method: immunoSEQ multiplex PCR; TCRdb's copy keeps in-frame clones and lacks some. The table shows 30,000 to 45,000 clones, with 85% to 90% occurring only once. Material: CD4+ or CD8+ T cells sorted from blood, obtained in a trial of the OX40 agonist ivuxolimab. The receptor's source is an adult with an advanced solid tumor such as melanoma, head and neck, liver or kidney cancer. V and J are TRBV19 and TRBJ1-3, with 8 positions matching TRBD1. CDR3 residues: CASSVTGTGSGNTIYF. The CDR3 DNA is TGTGCCAGTAGTGTGACCGGGACAGGCTCTGGAAACACCATATATTTT.